Ten or more counts support the clone carrying this T cell receptor (beta chain). The antigen is unknown. These data belong to a study of identical twins. The V and J ends lost 3 bases and 1 base respectively, with 0 bases between them. The CDR3 runs 11 residues. The germline V gene has CDR1 MGHRA and CDR2 YSYEKL. TCRdb recomputed calls from the 5' RACE reads with MiXCR, one row per CDR3 protein. Among 350,000 to 400,000 distinct CDR3 sequences listed, around 9.7% were seen once. Study results and limitations: Out-of-frame beta chain sequences displayed weaker excess sharing between twins. Its conclusions, products of cross-sectional statistical analysis, did not come from following the same donors.

This chain links TRBV4-1 with TRBJ1-1, with unresolved D. The clonotype was recovered from a woman aged 50 to 60 in good health. Sample: naive T cells sorted from blood. CDR3 in amino acids: CASSQNTEAFF. CDR3 DNA: TGCGCCAGCAGCCAGAACACTGAAGCTTTCTTT.